A selection of T cell receptor beta chains follows, all from one sample in a study of T cells in Graves' hyperthyroidism and ophthalmopathy. A single record per CDR3 protein comes from TCRdb applying MiXCR to the multiplex PCR reads. The data contain approximately 430,000 distinct CDR3 sequences, 15% to 17% of them singletons. Sample: blood. The receptors originated from a woman aged 18-29 years with Graves' hyperthyroidism. CDR3s include the opening cysteine and the closing phenylalanine or tryptophan. Each record gives: V gene, clone size, J gene, D gene, CDR3 protein, CDR3 DNA. The D gene is left open where the match is weak. Clone size is given for some rows only: seen once, a few or many times, or a class if the clone is expanded.

v_call: TRBV10-2; clone_size: NA; j_call: TRBJ2-1; d_call: TRBD2; cdr3_aa: CASRVAGGPNEQFF; cdr3_nt: TGCGCCAGCAGGGTAGCGGGAGGACCCAATGAGCAGTTCTTC
v_call: TRBV20-1; clone_size: many; j_call: TRBJ2-7; d_call: TRBD1; cdr3_aa: CSARDGQGSSYEQYF; cdr3_nt: TGCAGTGCTAGAGATGGACAGGGGAGCTCCTACGAGCAGTACTTC
v_call: TRBV5-1; clone_size: NA; j_call: TRBJ2-3; d_call: NA; cdr3_aa: CASSLAGVVQYF; cdr3_nt: TGCGCCAGCAGCTTGGCAGGGGTGGTGCAGTATTTT
v_call: TRBV28; clone_size: NA; j_call: TRBJ2-7; d_call: TRBD2; cdr3_aa: CASSPLAQGYWAGGIYEQYF; cdr3_nt: TGTGCCAGCAGTCCCCTCGCACAGGGCTACTGGGCGGGAGGGATCTACGAGCAGTACTTC
v_call: TRBV5-6; clone_size: NA; j_call: TRBJ2-7; d_call: NA; cdr3_aa: CASSFTHRDEQYF; cdr3_nt: TGTGCCAGCAGCTTTACGCACCGCGACGAGCAGTACTTC
v_call: TRBV6-1; clone_size: many; j_call: TRBJ2-3; d_call: NA; cdr3_aa: CASVSTLEYTQYF; cdr3_nt: TGTGCCAGCGTTTCGACCCTAGAATATACGCAGTATTTT
v_call: TRBV19; clone_size: few; j_call: TRBJ1-5; d_call: TRBD1; cdr3_aa: CASSTGRQGQPQHF; cdr3_nt: TGTGCCAGTAGTACCGGCCGACAGGGTCAGCCCCAGCATTTT
v_call: TRBV7-9; clone_size: few; j_call: TRBJ1-6; d_call: NA; cdr3_aa: CASSLTGKGSPLHF; cdr3_nt: TGTGCCAGCAGCCTTACAGGAAAGGGTTCACCCCTCCACTTT
v_call: TRBV30; clone_size: NA; j_call: TRBJ1-2; d_call: NA; cdr3_aa: CAWSGLGDKTPSNYGYTF; cdr3_nt: TGTGCCTGGAGTGGCCTCGGGGACAAGACTCCCTCTAACTATGGCTACACCTTC
v_call: TRBV7-2; clone_size: NA; j_call: TRBJ2-7; d_call: NA; cdr3_aa: CASSLVLVSDEQYF; cdr3_nt: TGTGCCAGCAGCTTAGTACTAGTTTCCGACGAGCAGTACTTC
v_call: TRBV28; clone_size: many; j_call: TRBJ2-3; d_call: TRBD2; cdr3_aa: CASSPSAGGRRDTQYF; cdr3_nt: TGTGCCAGCAGTCCCTCAGCGGGAGGGCGTAGAGATACGCAGTATTTT
v_call: TRBV20-1; clone_size: few; j_call: TRBJ2-1; d_call: NA; cdr3_aa: CSASTLQNEQFF; cdr3_nt: TGCAGTGCTAGCACCCTACAAAATGAGCAGTTCTTC
v_call: TRBV5-4; clone_size: many; j_call: TRBJ1-1; d_call: NA; cdr3_aa: CASSLAKGGNTEAFF; cdr3_nt: TGTGCCAGCAGCTTGGCCAAGGGGGGGAACACTGAAGCTTTCTTT
v_call: TRBV4-3; clone_size: few; j_call: TRBJ2-7; d_call: NA; cdr3_aa: CASSQDATPIGYYEQYF; cdr3_nt: TGCGCCAGCAGCCAAGACGCCACCCCCATTGGCTACTACGAGCAGTACTTC
v_call: TRBV5-6; clone_size: few; j_call: TRBJ2-3; d_call: NA; cdr3_aa: CASSLKVGTDTQYF; cdr3_nt: TGTGCCAGCAGCCTTAAAGTGGGCACAGATACGCAGTATTTT
v_call: TRBV5-1; clone_size: few; j_call: TRBJ2-1; d_call: NA; cdr3_aa: CASRWGPQYNEQFF; cdr3_nt: TGCGCCAGCAGATGGGGACCACAATACAATGAGCAGTTCTTC
v_call: TRBV9; clone_size: many; j_call: TRBJ1-2; d_call: NA; cdr3_aa: CASSSRGAPSNYGYTF; cdr3_nt: TGTGCCAGCAGCTCTCGAGGTGCGCCGAGCAACTATGGCTACACCTTC
v_call: TRBV5-1; clone_size: many; j_call: TRBJ2-3; d_call: NA; cdr3_aa: CASSCLVPLTDTQYF; cdr3_nt: TGCGCCAGCAGCTGCCTGGTCCCCCTCACAGATACGCAGTATTTT
v_call: TRBV5-5; clone_size: few; j_call: TRBJ1-2; d_call: NA; cdr3_aa: CASSLVGRRHYGYTF; cdr3_nt: TGTGCCAGCAGCTTGGTGGGGCGGCGACACTATGGCTACACCTTC
v_call: TRBV19; clone_size: few; j_call: TRBJ1-1; d_call: TRBD1; cdr3_aa: CASSTERRQGSAFF; cdr3_nt: TGTGCCAGTAGTACAGAGCGACGACAGGGGAGCGCTTTCTTT
v_call: TRBV20-1; clone_size: NA; j_call: TRBJ2-4; d_call: TRBD1; cdr3_aa: CSGEDRGFLAKNIQYF; cdr3_nt: TGCAGTGGCGAGGACAGGGGGTTCCTAGCCAAAAACATTCAGTACTTC
v_call: TRBV11-2; clone_size: many; j_call: TRBJ2-7; d_call: NA; cdr3_aa: CASSFQKGMIYEQYF; cdr3_nt: TGTGCCAGCAGCTTTCAGAAGGGGATGATCTACGAGCAGTACTTC
v_call: TRBV29-1; clone_size: many; j_call: TRBJ2-3; d_call: TRBD2; cdr3_aa: CSKKGLAADTQYF; cdr3_nt: TGCAGCAAGAAGGGACTAGCGGCAGATACGCAGTATTTT
v_call: TRBV28; clone_size: NA; j_call: TRBJ2-1; d_call: NA; cdr3_aa: CASSIHNEQFF; cdr3_nt: TGTGCCAGCAGTATTCACAATGAGCAGTTCTTC
v_call: TRBV6-2/TRBV6-3; clone_size: many; j_call: TRBJ2-7; d_call: NA; cdr3_aa: CASSVRWWGRSYEQYF; cdr3_nt: TGTGCCAGCAGCGTCCGGTGGTGGGGCAGGAGCTACGAGCAGTACTTC
v_call: TRBV28; clone_size: many; j_call: TRBJ1-2; d_call: NA; cdr3_aa: CASSPFGAALYYGYTF; cdr3_nt: TGTGCCAGCAGCCCATTCGGGGCAGCCCTTTACTATGGCTACACCTTC
v_call: TRBV5-1; clone_size: NA; j_call: TRBJ2-3; d_call: TRBD1; cdr3_aa: CASSLDGTGGSDTQYF; cdr3_nt: TGCGCCAGCAGCTTGGACGGGACAGGGGGCTCAGATACGCAGTATTTT
v_call: TRBV12-3/TRBV12-4; clone_size: few; j_call: TRBJ1-5; d_call: NA; cdr3_aa: CASSTSRVSNQPQHF; cdr3_nt: TGTGCCAGCAGCACCTCCCGGGTTAGCAATCAGCCCCAGCATTTT
v_call: TRBV6-1; clone_size: NA; j_call: TRBJ1-6; d_call: NA; cdr3_aa: CASGRPLHF; cdr3_nt: TGTGCCAGCGGGAGGCCCCTCCACTTT